The 26 T cell receptor beta chains below all came from one sample that was sequenced in a study of blood T cell repertoires in COVID-19. Some clones are missing from TCRdb's copy, which holds only in-frame ones; the method was immunoSEQ multiplex PCR. This sample has around 300,000 clones; roughly 90% occur once, and the top ten carry 3%. The sample taken for sequencing was PBMCs or T cells enriched from blood (not recorded which). These receptors came from a woman aged 45-60 years who had recovered from COVID-19.

This clone occurred once. The V gene is TRBV11-3, the J gene TRBJ2-1, with 10 positions matching TRBD2. The CDR3 spans 15 residues. CDR1 is SGHNT and CDR2 is YENEEA in the germline V gene. Trimming at V came to 1 base and at J to 3 bases, leaving 0 bases not matched to a gene. The CDR3 loop reads CASSLGLAGYNEQFF. As DNA, the CDR3 is TGTGCCAGCAGCTTAGGACTAGCGGGCTACAATGAGCAGTTCTTC.

The V and J genes are TRBV28 and TRBJ1-4; D may be TRBD1 (6 bases). The CDR3 consists of 14 residues. Per the germline V gene, CDR1 is MDHEN and CDR2 is SYDVKM. V shed 6 bases and J shed 7 bases, with 15 bases lying between them. The CDR3 here is CASRPDRWGEKLFF. Written as DNA, the CDR3 is TGTGCCAGCAGACCCGACAGGTGGGGTGAAAAACTGTTTTTT. Variable domain in full (rest from reference TRBV28 and TRBJ1-4): DVKVTQSSRYLVKRTGEKVFLECVQDMDHENMFWYRQDPGLGLRLIYFSYDVKMKEKGDIPEGYSVSREKKERFSLILESASTNQTSMYLCASRPDRWGEKLFFGSGTQLSVL.

The chain combines TRBV6-5 with TRBJ1-1; the D gene is possibly TRBD1 (6 bases). Germline CDR1 is MNHEY and CDR2 is SVGAGI. The ends were cut back, 1 base at V and 4 bases at J, with 16 bases in the middle. CDR3 size: 16 residues. The chain's CDR3 is CASSYFVGAGATEAFF. DNA for the CDR3: TGTGCCAGCAGTTACTTTGTTGGTGCGGGGGCCACTGAAGCTTTCTTT.

The chain recombines TRBV7-2 with TRBJ2-2; the D gene is possibly TRBD2 (6 bases). This CDR3 has 17 residues. The ends were cut back, 1 base at V and 3 bases at J, with 15 bases in the middle. Germline values: CDR1 SGHTA, CDR2 FQGNSA. The CDR3 reads CASSLVGGKKYTGELFF. CDR3 bases: TGTGCCAGCAGCTTAGTGGGGGGAAAGAAGTACACCGGGGAGCTGTTTTTT.

The CDR3 sequence: CASSQGDGSGTEAFF. Written as DNA, the CDR3 is TGCGCCAGCAGCCAGGGAGATGGGTCCGGCACTGAAGCTTTCTTT. The chain carries TRBV4-3 and TRBJ1-1; D not certain. V was clipped by 3 bases and J by 4 bases, with 15 bases between them. This CDR3 has 15 residues. Germline-derived CDR1 and CDR2 are LGHNA and YSLEER.

In its sample, this clone was seen once. As DNA, the CDR3 is TGTGCCAGCAGTTACAGCGGGCCCATTGGCTACACCTTC. Translation: CASSYSGPIGYTF. This chain joins TRBV6-2 or TRBV6-3 and TRBJ1-2; D gene unclear. Trimming removed 2 bases from V and 7 bases from J, with 11 bases in between. Germline V gives CDR1 MNHEY, CDR2 SVGEGT. This CDR3 is 13 amino acids long.

The chain employs TRBV28 and TRBJ2-2, with no clear D. From germline, CDR1 is MDHEN and CDR2 SYDVKM. V was pared by 2 bases and J by 2 bases, with 9 bases between. This CDR3 contains 15 residues. CDR3 region: CASSLAGPNTGELFF. CDR3 nucleotide sequence: TGTGCCAGCAGTTTAGCAGGCCCAAACACCGGGGAGCTGTTTTTT.

The CDR3 sequence is CASMRSGRDNEQFF. DNA of the CDR3: TGTGCCAGCATGCGTAGCGGGAGGGACAATGAGCAGTTCTTC. The chain links TRBV6-5 to TRBJ2-1, with 11 bases that match TRBD2. Looked up from germline, CDR1 is MNHEY and CDR2 is SVGAGI. The CDR3 loop spans 14 amino acids. Trimming at V came to 7 bases and at J to 5 bases, leaving 4 bases not matched to a gene.

The gene calls are TRBV3-1 (or the pseudogene TRBV3-2) and TRBJ2-7; 7 nucleotides match TRBD1. The V segment lost 0 bases and the J segment 3 bases; nucleotides outside the gene matches: 5. The germline gives CDR1 LGHDT, CDR2 YNNKEL (reference sequence). CDR3 size: 15 residues. CDR3 sequence: CASSQDFRGLYEQYF. The CDR3 DNA is TGTGCCAGCAGCCAAGATTTTAGGGGGCTCTACGAGCAGTACTTC.

The V and J genes are TRBV7-9 and TRBJ2-1; D is perhaps TRBD2 (5 bases). V was trimmed by 1 base and J by 3 bases, leaving 10 bases between them. The CDR3 extends over 15 amino acids. Looked up from germline, CDR1 is SEHNR and CDR2 is FQNEAQ (reference sequence). The CDR3 sequence is CASSLEGSNYNEQFF. The CDR3 region has the DNA TGTGCCAGCAGCTTAGAAGGGAGTAACTACAATGAGCAGTTCTTC.

The CDR3 nucleotides are TGTGCCAGCAGCACCAGCATAGGGACAGGGGGAGAAAAACTGTTTTTT. Its protein product is CASSTSIGTGGEKLFF. The chain has TRBV7-2 and TRBJ1-4; 11 nucleotides line up with TRBD1. This CDR3 has 16 residues. Germline V lookup: CDR1 SGHTA, CDR2 FQGNSA. Germline trimming cut 5 bases from V and 8 bases from J; bases unmatched to any gene: 10.

This clone occurred a few times. V gene TRBV6-5 combines with J gene TRBJ2-7; 8 bases line up with TRBD1. This CDR3 region has 14 residues. Trimming removed 6 bases from V and 6 bases from J; junction bases left unmatched: 10. Germline CDR1 reads MNHEY; CDR2 reads SVGAGI. The CDR3 spells CASRVGQGFSEQYF. CDR3 nucleotides: TGTGCCAGCAGAGTCGGACAGGGATTCAGCGAGCAGTACTTC.

This chain uses TRBV2 with TRBJ1-1; D gene uncertain. Trimming stripped 8 bases from V and 4 bases from J, with 14 bases between. Germline V gene lookup returns CDR1 SNHLY and CDR2 FYNNEI. The CDR3 extends over 13 amino acids. CDR3 coding DNA: TGTGCCAGCCTAAAGAGCATTGGCACTGAAGCTTTCTTT. It is translated as CASLKSIGTEAFF.

CDR3 residues: CASSLYQRGYNEQFF. The CDR3 region has the DNA TGTGCCAGCAGTTTATACCAGCGAGGTTACAATGAGCAGTTCTTC. The V gene is TRBV28, the J gene TRBJ2-1; D is uncertain. Trimming shortened V by 1 base and J by 4 bases, and 11 bases separated the two germline ends. The germline gives CDR1 MDHEN, CDR2 SYDVKM. This CDR3 contains 15 residues.

This clone was found once. The rearrangement uses TRBV14 and TRBJ2-1; D gene unclear. The CDR3 is made up of 15 amino acids. V lost 3 bases and J lost 4, with 13 bases in between. CDR1 is SGHDN and CDR2 is FVKESK in the germline V gene. The chain's CDR3 is CASSHRLVIYNEQFF. CDR3 in DNA: TGTGCCAGCAGCCACCGCCTAGTGATATACAATGAGCAGTTCTTC.

Comments on this clone: The same CDR3 also results from other DNA sequences found in this sample. The chain carries TRBV5-1 and TRBJ2-3; TRBD1 agrees at 12 bases. Germline CDR1 and CDR2: SGHRS and YFSETQ. Unmatched junction bases numbered 6, after V lost 1 base and J lost 6 bases. The CDR3 has 16 amino acids. This CDR3 is CASSLPGQGAGDTQYF. The CDR3 DNA reads TGCGCCAGCAGCTTGCCGGGACAGGGGGCCGGGGATACGCAGTATTTT.

This clone has only one observation. The chain carries TRBV5-4 and TRBJ1-2; 7 positions match TRBD1. The CDR3 has 15 amino acids. The V gene's germline CDR1 is SGHNT and CDR2 YYREEE (reference sequence). Losses at the gene ends were 6 bases for V and 3 bases for J; bases not matched to a gene: 11. In DNA form, the CDR3 reads TGTGCCAGCACCACCCTGACAGGGTTTCACTATGGCTACACCTTC. Translation: CASTTLTGFHYGYTF.

This chain uses TRBV7-2 with TRBJ1-4; D unresolved. This CDR3 spans 14 amino acids. Trimming took 6 bases from V and 5 from J, leaving 13 bases between them. Germline V CDR1 and CDR2: SGHTA, FQGNSA. The CDR3: CASSSGSGNEKLFF. The DNA for the CDR3 is TGTGCCAGCAGTTCGGGGAGTGGCAATGAAAAACTGTTTTTT.

The V gene is TRBV5-1, the J gene TRBJ2-7, with 8 nucleotides matching TRBD1. Germline values: CDR1 SGHRS, CDR2 YFSETQ. The CDR3 is made up of 18 amino acids. Losses at the gene ends were 4 bases for V and 7 bases for J; bases not matched to a gene: 22. The CDR3 sequence: CASSPGDRYETLAREQYF. The CDR3 DNA sequence: TGCGCCAGCAGCCCGGGGGACAGGTATGAGACCCTCGCTCGGGAGCAGTACTTC.

This chain uses TRBV13 with TRBJ2-1; 9 nucleotides line up with TRBD1. The CDR3 totals 15 residues. V lost 4 bases and J lost 3; bases outside the gene matches: 4. Per germline, CDR1 PRHDT and CDR2 FYEKMQ (reference sequence). The CDR3 spells CASSSRTGVYNEQFF. DNA for the CDR3: TGTGCCAGCAGCTCGCGGACAGGGGTCTACAATGAGCAGTTCTTC.

The sample holds one count of this clone. The genes are TRBV10-3 and TRBJ1-2; D possibly corresponds to TRBD1 (6 bases). The length of the CDR3 is 15 residues. Per the germline V gene, CDR1 is ENHRY and CDR2 is SYGVKD. V lost 2 bases and J lost 6, with 16 bases in between. Here the CDR3 DNA reads TGTGCCATCAGTGAGACAGGGTCGGGGAGCGATGGCTACACCTTC. This gives the protein CAISETGSGSDGYTF.

The chain combines TRBV28 with TRBJ1-5; the D is unclear. CDR1 and CDR2 from the germline V gene are MDHEN and SYDVKM. V was trimmed by 3 bases and J by 0 bases, leaving 15 bases between them. The CDR3 has 17 amino acids. DNA for the CDR3: TGTGCCAGCAGTTTTGGTACACAGCCGTATAGCAATCAGCCCCAGCATTTT. The encoded protein is CASSFGTQPYSNQPQHF.

The genes are TRBV7-3 and TRBJ2-1, with D maybe TRBD2 (6 bases). The V gene lost 5 bases and the J gene lost 0 bases, with 11 bases spanning the gap. This CDR3 is 15 amino acids long. CDR1 is SGHTA and CDR2 is FQGTGA in the germline V gene. CDR3 bases: TGTGCCAGCAGCCCTAGCGCTAGCTCCTACAATGAGCAGTTCTTC. Its protein product is CASSPSASSYNEQFF.

V usage is TRBV19 and J usage is TRBJ1-1; the match to TRBD1 covers 10 bases. This CDR3 has 15 residues. CDR1 and CDR2 (germline): LNHDA, SQIVND (reference sequence). After removal of 6 bases from V and 5 bases from J, the junction contained 9 bases not matched to a gene. CDR3 in amino acids: CASRNLTGGKTEAFF. Here the CDR3 DNA reads TGTGCCAGTAGAAATCTGACAGGGGGCAAGACTGAAGCTTTCTTT. Using reference TRBV19 and TRBJ1-1 for the parts outside the CDR3, the full variable domain is DGGITQSPKYLFRKEGQNVTLSCEQNLNHDAMYWYRQDPGQGLRLIYYSQIVNDFQKGDIAEGYSVSREKKESFPLTVTSAQKNPTAFYLCASRNLTGGKTEAFFGQGTRLTVV.

V and J are TRBV5-4 and TRBJ2-5; D might be TRBD1 (6 bases). This CDR3 contains 17 residues. V was clipped by 4 bases and J by 0 bases, with 19 bases between them. The germline gives CDR1 SGHNT, CDR2 YYREEE (reference sequence). The DNA for the CDR3 is TGTGCCAGCAGCGAGCGCAGGGGCTTTTTGGACCAAGAGACCCAGTACTTC. Protein: CASSERRGFLDQETQYF.

The V call is TRBV18, the J call TRBJ1-1, with D tentatively TRBD1 (5 bases). V dropped 3 bases and J dropped 3 bases, with 11 bases sitting between them. The germline V gene encodes CDR1 KGHSH and CDR2 LQKENI. The CDR3 is made up of 14 amino acids. The CDR3 DNA is TGTGCCAGCTCACCCGGGGGGTTCGACACTGAAGCTTTCTTT. Encoded protein: CASSPGGFDTEAFF. Based on the CDR3 plus reference TRBV18 and TRBJ1-1, the full variable domain is NAGVMQNPRHLVRRRGQEARLRCSPMKGHSHVYWYRQLPEEGLKFMVYLQKENIIDESGMPKERFSAEFPKEGPSILRIQQVVRGDSAAYFCASSPGGFDTEAFFGQGTRLTVV.